This entry describes one TCR beta chain. The source of the sample is a study of control samples from healthy donors and cancer patients. This CDR3 has 14 residues. Trimming removed 1 base at V and 2 bases at J, with 9 bases between. CDR1 is SGHNT, CDR2 YYREEE, per germline (reference sequence). Method: immunoSEQ multiplex PCR; TCRdb's copy keeps in-frame clones and lacks some. This table holds some 140,000 clones, around 96% found once. Sequenced material: blood. The sequence came from a man aged 35 to 55 in good health. The chain couples TRBV5-4 to TRBJ1-1, with D uncertain. The CDR3 sequence: CASSLSRRNTEAFF. CDR3 nucleotides: TGTGCCAGCAGCTTGTCCAGGCGAAACACTGAAGCTTTCTTT.